These 31 T cell receptor beta chains originate from one sample sequenced in a study of blood T cell repertoires in COVID-19. Assay used: immunoSEQ multiplex PCR; TCRdb lists only in-frame clones, some missing. The sample includes 250,000 to 400,000 clones, around 90% of them seen just once. The sample was PBMCs or T cells enriched from blood (not recorded which). All receptors derive from a man in his sixties who had recovered from COVID-19.

The rearrangement joins TRBV7-3 to TRBJ2-3; the match to TRBD2 covers 14 bases. CDR1 is SGHTA, CDR2 FQGTGA, per germline. V was clipped by 4 bases and J by 2 bases; unmatched bases: 17. The CDR3 sequence is 21 residues long. CDR3 sequence: CASSSQPGLAGAVGLTDTQYF. CDR3 DNA sequence: TGTGCCAGCAGCTCCCAACCGGGACTAGCGGGAGCAGTCGGGCTCACAGATACGCAGTATTTT. Combining the CDR3 with reference TRBV7-3 and TRBJ2-3 gives the whole variable domain GAGVSQTPSNKVTEKGKYVELRCDPISGHTALYWYRQSLGQGPEFLIYFQGTGAADDSGLPNDRFFAVRPEGSVSTLKIQRTERGDSAVYLCASSSQPGLAGAVGLTDTQYFGPGTRLTVL.

This chain links TRBV7-9 with TRBJ2-7; TRBD1 is a possible D gene (6 bases). This CDR3 region has 15 residues. CDR1 is SEHNR, CDR2 FQNEAQ, per germline (reference sequence). Trimming removed 1 base from V and 2 bases from J, with 12 bases in between. The CDR3 DNA is TGTGCCAGCAGCTTAGTCGGGACAAGTACCTACGAGCAGTACTTC. Translating it yields CASSLVGTSTYEQYF. The full variable domain, its missing parts supplied by reference TRBV7-9 and TRBJ2-7, is DTGVSQNPRHKITKRGQNVTFRCDPISEHNRLYWYRQTLGQGPEFLTYFQNEAQLEKSRLLSDRFSAERPKGSFSTLEIQRTEQGDSAMYLCASSLVGTSTYEQYFGPGTRLTVT.

J is TRBJ2-3 and V is TRBV18; maybe TRBD2 (6 bases). V dropped 0 bases and J dropped 0 bases, with 7 bases sitting between them. This CDR3 region has 15 residues. Germline V gives CDR1 KGHSH, CDR2 LQKENI. The CDR3 here is CASSPPGGSTDTQYF. In DNA, the CDR3 is TGTGCCAGCTCACCACCGGGGGGAAGCACAGATACGCAGTATTTT. The entire variable domain, with the rest obtained from reference TRBV18 and TRBJ2-3, is as follows: NAGVMQNPRHLVRRRGQEARLRCSPMKGHSHVYWYRQLPEEGLKFMVYLQKENIIDESGMPKERFSAEFPKEGPSILRIQQVVRGDSAAYFCASSPPGGSTDTQYFGPGTRLTVL.

This chain links TRBV5-4 with TRBJ1-2; weak D call: TRBD1 (5 bases). CDR3 length: 14 residues. Germline assignment: CDR1 SGHNT and CDR2 YYREEE (reference sequence). Trimming took off 4 bases at V and 8 bases at J, with 18 bases between the two ends. The CDR3 coding sequence is TGTGCCAGCAGCCTTCAGGGCGGGGGACGAGGCTACACCTTC. This encodes CASSLQGGGRGYTF.

The chain uses TRBV19 and TRBJ2-1, with 13 bases matching TRBD2. Trimming removed 3 bases from V and 5 bases from J; junction bases left unmatched: 4. The CDR3 extends over 16 amino acids. Germline V gives CDR1 LNHDA, CDR2 SQIVND (reference sequence). In DNA form, the CDR3 reads TGTGCCAGTAGTATTGGGACTAGCGGGATGAACAATGAGCAGTTCTTC. This encodes CASSIGTSGMNNEQFF.

The chain links TRBV5-1 to TRBJ1-6, with unresolved D. Per the germline V gene, CDR1 is SGHRS and CDR2 is YFSETQ. The CDR3 consists of 14 residues. V was shortened by 0 bases and J by 9 bases, with 10 bases between the two germline ends. In DNA, the CDR3 is TGCGCCAGCAGCTTGGCCCGAGCTTTTTCACCCCTCCACTTT. Translated: CASSLARAFSPLHF.

The chain uses TRBV5-4 and TRBJ2-7; TRBD2 matches 9 bases. CDR3 size: 18 residues. CDR1 and CDR2 (germline): SGHNT, YYREEE (reference sequence). Trimming removed 0 bases from V and 4 bases from J; junction bases left unmatched: 14. The CDR3 nucleotides read TGTGCCAGCAGCTTGGCAACTAGCGGGCCTCAAGTAAGATACGAGCAGTACTTC. Protein sequence: CASSLATSGPQVRYEQYF. Together with reference TRBV5-4 and TRBJ2-7, the CDR3 gives the full variable domain: ETGVTQSPTHLIKTRGQQVTLRCSSQSGHNTVSWYQQALGQGPQFIFQYYREEENGRGNFPPRFSGLQFPNYSSELNVNALELDDSALYLCASSLATSGPQVRYEQYFGPGTRLTVT.

The chain carries TRBV18 and TRBJ1-4, with 10 bases that match TRBD1. Germline V gene lookup returns CDR1 KGHSH and CDR2 LQKENI. This CDR3 comprises 16 residues. V was clipped by 2 bases and J by 7 bases; unmatched bases: 7. The chain's CDR3 is CASSPSRQGAGEKLFF. The CDR3 DNA reads as TGTGCCAGCTCACCATCACGACAGGGGGCTGGTGAAAAACTGTTTTTT. Combining the CDR3 with reference TRBV18 and TRBJ1-4 gives the whole variable domain NAGVMQNPRHLVRRRGQEARLRCSPMKGHSHVYWYRQLPEEGLKFMVYLQKENIIDESGMPKERFSAEFPKEGPSILRIQQVVRGDSAAYFCASSPSRQGAGEKLFFGSGTQLSVL.

V and J are TRBV6-5 and TRBJ1-6, with 10 bases matching TRBD1. CDR3 length: 15 amino acids. The junction had 6 bases not matched to a gene; V was cut back by 6 bases and J by 7 bases. Germline-derived CDR1 and CDR2 are MNHEY and SVGAGI. As DNA, the CDR3 is TGTGCCAGCAGGAATTTGGGACAGGGGAATTCACCCCTCCACTTT. It translates to CASRNLGQGNSPLHF.

This clone occurred once. The chain uses TRBV10-3 and TRBJ1-3, with D possibly being TRBD1 (5 bases). Trimming took 2 bases from V and 8 from J, leaving 19 bases between them. CDR3 length equals 16 residues. Germline CDR1 and CDR2: ENHRY and SYGVKD. The CDR3: CAISERGPAVGDTIYF. DNA for the CDR3: TGTGCCATCAGTGAGAGGGGCCCGGCGGTAGGGGACACCATATATTTT.

This clone has more than one count but fewer than ten. This chain joins TRBV7-8 and TRBJ1-4; D not resolved. V lost 1 base, J lost 0 bases, and 6 bases lay in between. This CDR3 region has 15 residues. Germline V CDR1 and CDR2: SGHVS, FQNEAQ. The chain's CDR3 is CASSLGTATNEKLFF. CDR3 sequence (DNA): TGTGCCAGCAGCTTAGGTACAGCAACTAATGAAAAACTGTTTTTT.

V is TRBV9 and J is TRBJ1-4; D remains ambiguous. Germline V gene sequence: CDR1 SGDLS, CDR2 YYNGEE. The CDR3 has 15 amino acids. The V end lost 0 bases, the J end lost 8 bases, and 14 bases lay between the germline ends. CDR3 nucleotides: TGTGCCAGCAGCGTAGGGGAGATAGGGAGGGAAAAACTGTTTTTT. Translated: CASSVGEIGREKLFF.

The rearrangement joins TRBV6-2 or TRBV6-3 to TRBJ1-5; TRBD1 is a possible D gene (6 bases). The CDR3 spans 14 residues. The germline V gene has CDR1 MNHEY and CDR2 SVGEGT. Trimming cost V 5 bases and J 2 bases, with 10 bases left between them. CDR3 in DNA: TGTGCCAGCAGTCCAGGGGCCCGCAATCAGCCCCAGCATTTT. The encoded protein is CASSPGARNQPQHF.

The V and J genes are TRBV6-1 and TRBJ2-7, with D unclear. The CDR3 is made up of 12 amino acids. Trimming pared 2 bases from V and 3 bases from J, leaving 5 bases between. Germline lookup yields CDR1 MNHNS and CDR2 SASEGT. The CDR3 spells CASSETGYEQYF. The DNA for the CDR3 is TGTGCCAGCAGTGAAACCGGCTACGAGCAGTACTTC.

V is TRBV7-9 and J is TRBJ1-3; TRBD1 aligns across 7 bases. CDR3 length: 14 residues. Per the germline V gene, CDR1 is SEHNR and CDR2 is FQNEAQ (reference sequence). V lost 4 bases and J lost 4; bases outside the gene matches: 4. CDR3 DNA sequence: TGTGCCAGCAGCTCACACAGGGGCGGAAACACCATATATTTT. It is translated as CASSSHRGGNTIYF.

CDR3 loop: CASSVEGRANEKLFF. The CDR3 DNA reads as TGTGCCAGCAGCGTAGAAGGCAGGGCTAATGAAAAACTGTTTTTT. The genes are TRBV9 and TRBJ1-4; maybe TRBD1 (5 bases). The CDR3 runs to 15 residues. V lost 0 bases to trimming and J lost 3 bases, with 9 bases between them. Germline V gene lookup returns CDR1 SGDLS and CDR2 YYNGEE.

The chain couples TRBV5-1 to TRBJ1-1, with 11 positions matching TRBD1. Germline lookup yields CDR1 SGHRS and CDR2 YFSETQ. Trimming removed 3 bases from V and 10 bases from J; junction bases left unmatched: 5. The CDR3 spans 13 residues. The CDR3 loop is CASSSGQGDAAFF. CDR3 in DNA: TGCGCCAGCAGCTCGGGACAGGGGGACGCAGCTTTCTTT.

The genes are TRBV6-5 and TRBJ1-5; TRBD1 might be the D (6 bases). Per the germline V gene, CDR1 is MNHEY and CDR2 is SVGAGI. CDR3 length: 13 amino acids. Deletions cut 8 bases from V and 0 bases from J, with 8 bases between. CDR3 sequence reads: CASGTYSNQPQHF. The CDR3 DNA reads as TGTGCCAGCGGGACATATAGCAATCAGCCCCAGCATTTT.

V usage is TRBV5-6 and J usage is TRBJ2-7, with 7 bases fitting TRBD1. CDR3 length equals 16 residues. Germline lookup yields CDR1 SGHDT and CDR2 YYEEEE. V dropped 3 bases and J dropped 3; count of bases not matched to a gene: 12. Here the CDR3 reads CASSSPQGVPGYEQYF. In DNA, the CDR3 is TGTGCCAGCAGCTCGCCTCAGGGGGTTCCGGGCTACGAGCAGTACTTC. The variable domain in full, with the rest retrieved from reference TRBV5-6 and TRBJ2-7, is DAGVTQSPTHLIKTRGQQVTLRCSPKSGHDTVSWYQQALGQGPQFIFQYYEEEERQRGNFPDRFSGHQFPNYSSELNVNALLLGDSALYLCASSSPQGVPGYEQYFGPGTRLTVT.

CDR3 bases: TGTGCTAGTGGTTGGACAGGGAACACTGAAGCTTTCTTT. Its protein product is CASGWTGNTEAFF. The chain couples TRBV12-5 to TRBJ1-1; 7 bases line up with TRBD1. Germline loops: CDR1 LGHNT, CDR2 FRNRAP. With V trimmed by 4 bases and J by 1 base, 0 bases remained unmatched. CDR3 length: 13 amino acids.

The chain employs TRBV5-1 and TRBJ2-7; 7 bases align to TRBD2. The J segment lost 1 base and the V segment lost 4 bases, leaving 5 bases of the junction unmatched. The CDR3 consists of 14 residues. Germline-derived CDR1 and CDR2 are SGHRS and YFSETQ. DNA of the CDR3: TGCGCCAGCAGCCACGGGGGGACTTCCTACGAGCAGTACTTC. It codes for CASSHGGTSYEQYF.

This rearrangement joins TRBV7-6 to TRBJ1-2; D remains ambiguous. CDR3 size: 16 residues. The V end was cut by 0 bases, the J end by 2 bases, with 13 bases between. Germline V gene lookup returns CDR1 SGHVS and CDR2 FNYEAQ. The CDR3 sequence is CASSLAGGVSNYGYTF. CDR3 DNA sequence: TGTGCCAGCAGCTTAGCTGGCGGGGTGTCCAACTATGGCTACACCTTC.

This chain links TRBV4-1 with TRBJ1-1, with D perhaps matching TRBD1 (5 bases). Trimming pared 4 bases from V and 3 bases from J, leaving 15 bases between. The germline V gene encodes CDR1 MGHRA and CDR2 YSYEKL. The CDR3 contains 15 residues. CDR3 amino acids: CASSLARTFYTEAFF. Here the CDR3 DNA reads TGCGCCAGCAGCCTGGCCAGGACATTCTACACTGAAGCTTTCTTT.

V usage is TRBV7-2 and J usage is TRBJ1-1; TRBD1 agrees at 12 bases. J lost 7 bases, V lost 6 bases, and 12 bases had no gene match. This CDR3 contains 16 residues. Looked up from germline, CDR1 is SGHTA and CDR2 is FQGNSA. The CDR3 spells CASRGTSGTGGFEAFF. In nucleotides, the CDR3 is TGTGCCAGCAGGGGAACTTCCGGGACAGGGGGCTTTGAAGCTTTCTTT.

The chain links TRBV3-1 (or the pseudogene TRBV3-2) to TRBJ2-7, with 8 bases matching TRBD2. This CDR3 is 18 amino acids long. J gave up 2 bases and V 0 bases, and 12 bases lay outside the gene matches. CDR1 is LGHDT, CDR2 YNNKEL, per germline (reference sequence). CDR3 sequence reads: CASSQDSFPRGGAYEQYF. CDR3 nucleotide sequence: TGTGCCAGCAGCCAAGATTCCTTCCCCCGGGGGGGAGCCTACGAGCAGTACTTC.

Turning to this clone: This same CDR3 is encoded by further DNA sequences in the sample. This chain joins TRBV25-1 and TRBJ2-2, with 7 bases identical to TRBD1. Per germline, CDR1 MGHDK and CDR2 SYGVNS. The V gene end was trimmed by 5 bases and the J gene end by 5 bases; junction bases not matched to a gene: 2. CDR3 size: 13 residues. CDR3 DNA sequence: TGTGCCAGCAGTAAGACAGGGACCGGGGAGCTGTTTTTT. Translating gives CASSKTGTGELFF.

The chain links TRBV5-5 to TRBJ1-3; D not resolved. This CDR3 contains 14 residues. CDR1 SGHKS and CDR2 YYEKEE come from the germline V gene (reference sequence). Trimming left V 3 bases short and J 4 bases short, with 11 bases between. CDR3 protein: CASSSPSRGNTIYF. The CDR3 region has the DNA TGTGCCAGCAGCTCGCCTTCGCGAGGAAACACCATATATTTT.

J is TRBJ1-5 and V is TRBV21-1; the D call TRBD1 from the table was never checked on the DNA. TRBV21-1 is termed a pseudogene. The CDR3 spans 16 residues. The CDR3 region is CASSKAVTNEHQPQHF. In DNA form, the CDR3 reads TGTGCCAGCAGCAAAGCCGTGACAAATGAACATCAGCCCCAGCATTTT.

The V gene is TRBV6-5, the J gene TRBJ1-1; D ambiguous. Deletions cut 2 bases from V and 1 base from J, with 8 bases between. The CDR3 loop spans 14 amino acids. Germline values: CDR1 MNHEY, CDR2 SVGAGI. The CDR3 nucleotides are TGTGCCAGCAGTTACCAACGCGGGAACACTGAAGCTTTCTTT. It specifies CASSYQRGNTEAFF.

The V gene is TRBV19, the J gene TRBJ1-6; D gene uncertain. Germline V CDR1 and CDR2: LNHDA, SQIVND (reference sequence). This CDR3 has 12 residues. The V end lost 3 bases, the J end lost 8 bases, and 5 bases lay between the germline ends. This chain's CDR3 is CASSISDSPLHF. CDR3 nucleotides: TGTGCCAGTAGTATCAGCGATTCACCCCTCCACTTT.

The CDR3 is CASSVDGLYGYTF. CDR3 coding DNA: TGTGCCAGCAGCGTAGACGGACTCTATGGCTACACCTTC. This chain uses TRBV9 with TRBJ1-2, with D hard to call. Trimming removed 0 bases at V and 4 bases at J, with 7 bases between. The CDR3 totals 13 residues. Looked up from germline, CDR1 is SGDLS and CDR2 is YYNGEE.